This T cell receptor (beta chain) originates from a study of glioma-infiltrating T cells after dendritic cell vaccination. Study at large: Patients received autologous tumor lysate-pulsed dendritic cell vaccination between the early 2000s and the early 2010s. General observations from the study: TCR clonality showed no direct relationship with survival.

The primer mix had 60 V beta and 13 J beta primers. The table came from immunoSEQ multiplex PCR; TCRdb's copy has only in-frame clones and leaves some out. The sample yields 85,000 to 110,000 clones, about four fifths seen once. PBMC sampling occurred before vaccination, two weeks after the third dose, and at progression. Looked up from germline, CDR1 is MNHEY and CDR2 is SVGAGI. The CDR3 has 14 residues. V dropped 5 bases and J dropped 5 bases, with 13 bases sitting between them. A note on this clone: Its antigen is as yet unknown.

This chain uses TRBV6-5 with TRBJ1-5, with D unresolved. This clonotype was obtained from a human donor with glioblastoma. Sequences were derived from blood, sampled before dendritic cell vaccination. The CDR3: CASSKTGFDQPQHF. As DNA, the CDR3 is TGTGCCAGCAGTAAGACGGGGTTCGATCAGCCCCAGCATTTT.